Sequencing of this T cell receptor (beta chain) was carried out in a study of shared clonotypes between healthy human individuals. Overall study results and limits: Some naive CD4 clonotypes, roughly 5%, turned up in common across four donors.

Some clones are missing from TCRdb's copy, which holds only in-frame ones; the method was immunoSEQ multiplex PCR. The data contain more than 400,000 clones, 96% of them seen just once; the ten biggest clones take up about 0.064%. The CDR3 has 13 amino acids. V was clipped by 3 bases and J by 10 bases, with 13 bases between them. Germline V gene lookup returns CDR1 SEHNR and CDR2 FQNEAQ (reference sequence). Worth noting for this clone: Its antigen is still unknown.

Sequencing was performed on naive CD4+ T cells sorted from blood. The subset here: CD45RA+ positively selected. The clonotype originates from a woman aged 25 to 39 in good health. The chain employs TRBV7-9 and TRBJ2-1; D is undetermined. The CDR3 sequence: CASSFIGLREQFF. Written as DNA, the CDR3 is TGTGCCAGCAGCTTTATAGGGCTTAGGGAGCAGTTCTTC. Full variable domain (rest looked up from reference TRBV7-9 and TRBJ2-1): DTGVSQNPRHKITKRGQNVTFRCDPISEHNRLYWYRQTLGQGPEFLTYFQNEAQLEKSRLLSDRFSAERPKGSFSTLEIQRTEQGDSAMYLCASSFIGLREQFFGPGTRLTVL.